This T cell receptor beta chain was sequenced for a study of blood T cell repertoires in COVID-19. As for the study in general: Some COVID-19 samples were acute and others convalescent; all came from the United States, Italy and Spain.

This clone was found once. In the source study's methods: Amplifying reference gene primers gave estimates of nucleated cell counts. Sequencing used immunoSEQ multiplex PCR; TCRdb keeps in-frame clones, though not all of them. D and trimming were read from the DNA, whereas the V and J calls and clone size are those reported in that table. The table lists 250,000 to 300,000 clones, roughly 89% of them singletons, with around 2.1% in the top ten. Germline loops: CDR1 SEHNR, CDR2 FQNEAQ (reference sequence). This CDR3 contains 15 residues. The V segment lost 2 bases and the J segment 1 base; nucleotides outside the gene matches: 4.

This receptor was taken from a man aged 45-65 years with acute or convalescent COVID-19. The specimen was peripheral blood. The rearrangement uses TRBV7-9 and TRBJ2-5, with 7 bases identical to TRBD1. The CDR3 here is CASSLFTGVQETQYF. CDR3 coding DNA: TGTGCCAGCAGCTTATTTACAGGGGTCCAAGAGACCCAGTACTTC. Together with reference TRBV7-9 and TRBJ2-5, the CDR3 gives the full variable domain: DTGVSQNPRHKITKRGQNVTFRCDPISEHNRLYWYRQTLGQGPEFLTYFQNEAQLEKSRLLSDRFSAERPKGSFSTLEIQRTEQGDSAMYLCASSLFTGVQETQYFGPGTRLLVL.